This T cell receptor beta chain was recorded in a study of CDR3 diversity in severe acne. This CDR3 comprises 13 residues. The V gene's germline CDR1 is SGHVS and CDR2 FQNEAQ. V was pared by 4 bases and J by 1 base, with 7 bases between. TCRdb reanalysed the PCR reads using MiXCR and keeps one entry per CDR3 protein. Of over 70,000 distinct CDR3 sequences in the sample, 45% to 65% were seen once. This clonotype was counted many times. The sample taken for sequencing was blood. The TCR comes from a male donor in good health, without acne. The rearrangement joins TRBV7-8 to TRBJ2-5; D call uncertain. The DNA of the CDR3 is TGTGCCAGCAGCTCAACTATCCAAGAGACCCAGTACTTC. This translates into CASSSTIQETQYF.